This TCR beta chain was observed in a study of T-cell memory formation after mild COVID-19. Study-wide points: Memory from before infection featured some responding clones, which suggests cross-reactive memory joined.

TCRdb reprocessed the 5' RACE reads with MiXCR, giving one entry per CDR3 protein. In the table there are 110,000 or so distinct CDR3 sequences, over 20% of which are singletons. A remark on this clonotype: Its antigen is undetermined.

V shed 4 bases and J shed 6 bases, with 19 bases lying between them. The CDR3 is 16 residues long. The germline V gene has CDR1 LGHNA and CDR2 YSLEER. Sequencing was done on a sample of PBMCs or a T cell subset sorted from them (not recorded which). The TCR was taken from a man aged 18 to 30 who had mild COVID-19 (a few samples of this study predate the infection). Cell type and time point are not known. V gene TRBV4-3 combines with J gene TRBJ1-5; perhaps TRBD1 as D (6 bases). The CDR3 protein is CASSPDLGGAFQPQHF. As DNA, the CDR3 is TGCGCCAGCAGCCCAGACCTAGGGGGGGCGTTTCAGCCCCAGCATTTT.